These 17 T cell receptor beta chains were all obtained from the same sample, sequenced in a study of OX40 agonist ivuxolimab in advanced cancers. The data were produced by immunoSEQ multiplex PCR, yet TCRdb's version contains in-frame clones alone and is incomplete. The profile shows about 95,000 clones, roughly 87% of them singletons. This specimen consisted of CD4+ or CD8+ T cells sorted from blood, obtained in a trial of the OX40 agonist ivuxolimab. The source of these receptors is an adult with an advanced solid tumor such as melanoma, head and neck, liver or kidney cancer.

The J gene is TRBJ1-5, the V gene TRBV28; D possibly corresponds to TRBD1 (5 bases). V was clipped by 7 bases and J by 6 bases, with 19 bases between them. CDR1 is MDHEN and CDR2 is SYDVKM in the germline V gene. The CDR3 is made up of 15 amino acids. CDR3 in amino acids: CASTLWGRETQPQHF. CDR3 nucleotide sequence: TGTGCCAGCACCCTATGGGGCAGGGAAACTCAGCCCCAGCATTTT.

This chain connects TRBV7-3 to TRBJ1-1; D is perhaps TRBD1 (5 bases). Germline CDR1 SGHTA, CDR2 FQGTGA. Trimming pared 5 bases from V and 4 bases from J, leaving 17 bases between. The CDR3 runs to 15 residues. The CDR3 sequence is CASSVYPGWATEAFF. The CDR3 region has the DNA TGTGCCAGCAGCGTTTACCCAGGGTGGGCCACTGAAGCTTTCTTT.

The V gene is TRBV19, the J gene TRBJ2-6, with D perhaps matching TRBD2 (5 bases). The CDR3 totals 17 residues. V was pared by 1 base and J by 1 base, with 11 bases between. The V gene's germline CDR1 is LNHDA and CDR2 SQIVND (reference sequence). As DNA, the CDR3 is TGTGCCAGTAGTATAGGAGGGCCCATTTCTGGGGCCAACGTCCTGACTTTC. Its protein is CASSIGGPISGANVLTF.

The rearrangement joins TRBV6-6 to TRBJ2-4, with D hard to call. The CDR3 consists of 15 residues. Trimming left V 5 bases short and J 0 bases short, with 11 bases between. Germline CDR1 MNHNY, CDR2 SVGAGI (reference sequence). CDR3 DNA: TGTGCCAGCAGTGGTACTGGGGAAGCCAAAAACATTCAGTACTTC. Protein: CASSGTGEAKNIQYF.

This clone was seen only once. CDR3 sequence (DNA): TGTGCCAGCAGCTTAGGTGGCCGCGCAACTAATGAAAAACTGTTTTTT. Translating it yields CASSLGGRATNEKLFF. The rearrangement links TRBV7-9 to TRBJ1-4, with D uncertain. Germline V gene lookup returns CDR1 SEHNR and CDR2 FQNEAQ (reference sequence). CDR3 length: 16 amino acids. V lost 1 base to trimming and J lost 0 bases, with 9 bases between them.

The V and J genes are TRBV5-6 and TRBJ2-2; 9 bases match TRBD1. The CDR3 runs 15 residues. J gave up 4 bases and V 4 bases, and 5 bases lay outside the gene matches. CDR1 is SGHDT, CDR2 YYEEEE, per germline. The CDR3 sequence: CASSLRTGVTGELFF. In DNA form, the CDR3 reads TGTGCCAGCAGCCTCCGGACAGGGGTCACCGGGGAGCTGTTTTTT.

This clone has a single count. The chain has TRBV9 and TRBJ1-1, with a tentative D call TRBD1 (6 bases). This CDR3 region has 19 residues. Deletions cut 4 bases from V and 2 bases from J, with 27 bases between. The germline V gene has CDR1 SGDLS and CDR2 YYNGEE. In nucleotides, the CDR3 is TGTGCCAGCAGCCCCATCTCACGGGGGCCGAGCACGACAAACACTGAAGCTTTCTTT. Amino acids: CASSPISRGPSTTNTEAFF. Full variable domain (remainder filled in from reference TRBV9 and TRBJ1-1): DSGVTQTPKHLITATGQRVTLRCSPRSGDLSVYWYQQSLDQGLQFLIQYYNGEERAKGNILERFSAQQFPDLHSELNLSSLELGDSALYFCASSPISRGPSTTNTEAFFGQGTRLTVV.

This clone has just one count. The chain couples TRBV4-1 to TRBJ2-3; D unclear. The CDR3 is 17 amino acids. Trimming removed 3 bases from V and 2 bases from J, with 18 bases in between. Germline-derived CDR1 and CDR2 are MGHRA and YSYEKL. CDR3 in amino acids: CASSHLQTSSPTDTQYF. CDR3 in DNA: TGCGCCAGCAGCCACCTTCAGACTTCCTCACCCACAGATACGCAGTATTTT.

A single count supports this clone. V gene TRBV19 combines with J gene TRBJ2-5; TRBD2 matches at 7 bases. This CDR3 comprises 15 residues. Trimming cost V 4 bases and J 2 bases; bases outside gene matches: 7. Germline CDR1 LNHDA, CDR2 SQIVND (reference sequence). CDR3 loop: CASSRGGQLQETQYF. CDR3 nucleotide sequence: TGTGCCAGTAGTAGGGGGGGTCAGCTTCAAGAGACCCAGTACTTC.

This chain connects TRBV19 to TRBJ1-4, with D hard to call. Germline V gene lookup returns CDR1 LNHDA and CDR2 SQIVND (reference sequence). The CDR3 length is 16 residues. Trimming pared 2 bases from V and 0 bases from J, leaving 10 bases between. Written as DNA, the CDR3 is TGTGCCAGTAGTATACGGGCTTTCACAACTAATGAAAAACTGTTTTTT. Encoded protein: CASSIRAFTTNEKLFF.

This clone was detected once. The CDR3, as DNA: TGTGCCAGCATTCATGACAGGGTCTATGGCTACACCTTC. Its translation is CASIHDRVYGYTF. The V call is TRBV6-1, the J call TRBJ1-2; TRBD1 matches 7 bases. The germline V gene has CDR1 MNHNS and CDR2 SASEGT. J was trimmed by 4 bases and V by 7 bases; bases with no gene match: 6. This CDR3 spans 13 amino acids.

CDR3 sequence (DNA): TGTGCCAGCAGGTGGGCAGGGGATCAGCCCCAGCATTTT. Amino acids: CASRWAGDQPQHF. The chain links TRBV6-1 to TRBJ1-5, with TRBD1 as a possible D gene (6 bases). Per germline, CDR1 MNHNS and CDR2 SASEGT. CDR3 size: 13 residues. V lost 6 bases and J lost 5, with 11 bases in between.

To note about this clone: Distinct nucleotide sequences in the sample also encode this CDR3. The chain carries TRBV30 and TRBJ1-6; possibly TRBD1 for D (6 bases). The V and J ends lost 1 base and 7 bases respectively, with 8 bases between them. Germline V gene lookup returns CDR1 GTSNPN and CDR2 SVGIG (reference sequence). This CDR3 is 13 amino acids long. The CDR3 region has the DNA TGTGCCTGGAGTGAAGGGGGAAATTCACCCCTCCACTTT. It codes for CAWSEGGNSPLHF.

The chain uses TRBV27 and TRBJ1-5; the D is unclear. Germline V lookup: CDR1 MNHEY, CDR2 SMNVEV (reference sequence). CDR3 size: 15 residues. Trimming stripped 6 bases from V and 2 bases from J, with 14 bases between. The chain's CDR3 is CASSASGMGNQPQHF. DNA for the CDR3: TGTGCCAGCAGCGCCTCGGGCATGGGCAATCAGCCCCAGCATTTT.

The gene calls are TRBV6-5 and TRBJ1-6, with 9 bases matching TRBD1. The germline V gene has CDR1 MNHEY and CDR2 SVGAGI. Trimming at V came to 3 bases and at J to 8 bases, leaving 5 bases not matched to a gene. CDR3 length equals 15 residues. The DNA of the CDR3 is TGTGCCAGCAGTTATCGCGGGACAGGGTATTCACCCCTCCACTTT. This gives the protein CASSYRGTGYSPLHF.

The chain recombines TRBV9 with TRBJ2-1; 9 bases match TRBD2. Looked up from germline, CDR1 is SGDLS and CDR2 is YYNGEE. The junction had 2 bases not matched to a gene; V was cut back by 2 bases and J by 2 bases. This CDR3 contains 15 residues. The CDR3 protein is CASSVRLAAYNEQFF. CDR3 nucleotide sequence: TGTGCCAGCAGCGTTCGACTAGCGGCCTACAATGAGCAGTTCTTC.

This chain joins TRBV30 and TRBJ2-6; D is undetermined. V was trimmed by 2 bases and J by 0 bases, leaving 8 bases between them. The CDR3 consists of 15 residues. The germline CDR1 and CDR2 sequences are GTSNPN and SVGIG (reference sequence). The CDR3: CAWSSFFSGANVLTF. The CDR3 nucleotides are TGTGCCTGGAGTTCCTTTTTCTCTGGGGCCAACGTCCTGACTTTC.